This is a list of T cell receptor beta chains from one sample in a study of control samples from healthy donors and cancer patients. TCRdb keeps only in-frame clones here, not all; method: immunoSEQ multiplex PCR. The data show 18,000 or so clones, with around 84% seen just once and roughly 10% held by the top ten. Material: PBMCs. Every receptor here comes from a woman in her 70s with colorectal cancer. CDR3s include the opening cysteine and the closing phenylalanine or tryptophan. The D gene is left open where the match is weak. Clone size, where shown, is once, few, many, or a class for clones that have expanded.

cdr3_aa: CALPGLAGSTRTGELFF
cdr3_nt: TGTGCACTTCCGGGACTAGCGGGATCCACAAGGACCGGGGAGCTGTTTTTT
v_call: TRBV7-9
d_call: TRBD2
clone_size: -
j_call: TRBJ2-2

cdr3_aa: CASSRVAFGNTEAFF
cdr3_nt: TGTGCCAGCAGCCGGGTGGCATTCGGGAACACTGAAGCTTTCTTT
v_call: TRBV5-4
d_call: -
clone_size: -
j_call: TRBJ1-1

cdr3_aa: CASGPGGGSETQYF
cdr3_nt: TGTGCCAGCGGACCCGGGGGGGGATCGGAGACCCAGTACTTC
v_call: TRBV7-7
d_call: TRBD2
clone_size: -
j_call: TRBJ2-5

cdr3_aa: CASSIYSTGELFF
cdr3_nt: TGTGCCAGTAGTATATACAGCACCGGGGAGCTGTTTTTT
v_call: TRBV19
d_call: -
clone_size: -
j_call: TRBJ2-2

cdr3_aa: CASSLRLAGGETQYF
cdr3_nt: TGTGCCAGCAGCTTACGCCTAGCGGGGGGAGAGACCCAGTACTTC
v_call: TRBV11-3
d_call: TRBD2
clone_size: -
j_call: TRBJ2-5

cdr3_aa: CASLDSYGYTF
cdr3_nt: TGTGCCAGCCTGGACAGCTATGGCTACACCTTC
v_call: TRBV21-1
d_call: -
clone_size: few
j_call: TRBJ1-2

cdr3_aa: CASRDRGGQPQHF
cdr3_nt: TGTGCCAGCAGAGACAGGGGCGGTCAGCCCCAGCATTTT
v_call: TRBV6-5
d_call: TRBD1
clone_size: -
j_call: TRBJ1-5

cdr3_aa: CASSEGTGGSISF
cdr3_nt: TGTGCCAGCAGTGAAGGGACAGGGGGATCAATTTCCTTC
v_call: TRBV6-1
d_call: TRBD1
clone_size: -
j_call: TRBJ1-2

cdr3_aa: CASSPPLGEGPGETQYF
cdr3_nt: TGTGCCAGCAGCCCCCCGCTCGGGGAGGGCCCAGGGGAGACCCAGTACTTC
v_call: TRBV13
d_call: TRBD2
clone_size: -
j_call: TRBJ2-5

cdr3_aa: CSVEFPARNTEAFF
cdr3_nt: TGCAGCGTTGAATTCCCCGCACGGAACACTGAAGCTTTCTTT
v_call: TRBV29-1
d_call: -
clone_size: few
j_call: TRBJ1-1

cdr3_aa: CASSLLGIGEKLFF
cdr3_nt: TGTGCCAGCAGCTTACTGGGCATTGGGGAAAAACTGTTTTTT
v_call: TRBV11-2
d_call: -
clone_size: few
j_call: TRBJ1-4

cdr3_aa: CASSEEGAISYEQFF
cdr3_nt: TGTGCCAGCAGTGAAGAGGGGGCAATTAGTTATGAGCAGTTCTTC
v_call: TRBV2
d_call: TRBD1
clone_size: -
j_call: TRBJ2-1

cdr3_aa: CASSMEGRGNQPQHF
cdr3_nt: TGTGCCAGTAGCATGGAGGGCAGGGGCAATCAGCCCCAGCATTTT
v_call: TRBV19
d_call: -
clone_size: -
j_call: TRBJ1-5

cdr3_aa: CASSVKVGYYEQYF
cdr3_nt: TGTGCCAGCAGTGTAAAAGTGGGCTACTACGAGCAGTACTTC
v_call: TRBV7-2
d_call: -
clone_size: -
j_call: TRBJ2-7

cdr3_aa: CSGWDRGTVPEAFF
cdr3_nt: TGCAGCGGCTGGGACAGGGGAACGGTCCCTGAAGCTTTCTTT
v_call: TRBV29-1
d_call: TRBD1
clone_size: -
j_call: TRBJ1-1

cdr3_aa: CASSSRGGSDSLHF
cdr3_nt: TGTGCCAGCAGTTCCCGAGGGGGATCGGATAGTCTCCACTTT
v_call: TRBV27
d_call: -
clone_size: -
j_call: TRBJ1-6

cdr3_aa: CASSRTSTPLHF
cdr3_nt: TGTGCCAGCAGCCGTACCTCTACACCCCTCCACTTT
v_call: TRBV6-5
d_call: -
clone_size: -
j_call: TRBJ1-6

cdr3_aa: CASSLRTGRSELAFF
cdr3_nt: TGCGCCAGCAGCTTAAGGACAGGGCGGTCCGAACTGGCTTTCTTT
v_call: TRBV5-1
d_call: TRBD1
clone_size: -
j_call: TRBJ1-1

cdr3_aa: CSARDSGELFF
cdr3_nt: TGCAGTGCTAGAGATTCCGGGGAGCTGTTTTTT
v_call: TRBV20-1
d_call: -
clone_size: -
j_call: TRBJ2-2

cdr3_aa: CAWSGVKQPQHF
cdr3_nt: TGTGCCTGGAGTGGCGTGAAGCAGCCCCAGCATTTT
v_call: TRBV30
d_call: -
clone_size: -
j_call: TRBJ1-5

cdr3_aa: CASRMGGGSSYEQYF
cdr3_nt: TGTGCCAGCAGGATGGGAGGCGGGAGCTCCTACGAGCAGTACTTC
v_call: TRBV6-5
d_call: TRBD2
clone_size: -
j_call: TRBJ2-7

cdr3_aa: CASSLGQGGSYEQYF
cdr3_nt: TGTGCCAGCAGCTTGGGGCAGGGGGGCTCCTACGAGCAGTACTTC
v_call: TRBV5-4
d_call: -
clone_size: -
j_call: TRBJ2-7

cdr3_aa: CAISDPGQIYEQYF
cdr3_nt: TGTGCCATCAGTGACCCGGGACAGATTTACGAGCAGTACTTC
v_call: TRBV10-3
d_call: TRBD1
clone_size: -
j_call: TRBJ2-7

cdr3_aa: CASTFPGSFSPLHF
cdr3_nt: TGTGCCAGCACGTTTCCAGGTTCGTTTTCACCCCTCCACTTT
v_call: TRBV28
d_call: -
clone_size: -
j_call: TRBJ1-6

cdr3_aa: CASSSPGRGGSTDTQYF
cdr3_nt: TGCGCCAGCAGCTCACCGGGGCGGGGGGGGAGCACAGATACGCAGTATTTT
v_call: TRBV5-1
d_call: TRBD2
clone_size: -
j_call: TRBJ2-3

cdr3_aa: CASSVAPQMTRPTYNEQFF
cdr3_nt: TGTGCCAGCAGCGTAGCCCCACAGATGACTAGACCAACTTACAATGAGCAGTTCTTC
v_call: TRBV9
d_call: -
clone_size: -
j_call: TRBJ2-1

cdr3_aa: CASNPPSSGAAYEQYF
cdr3_nt: TGTGCCAGCAACCCTCCCTCTAGCGGGGCTGCCTACGAGCAGTACTTC
v_call: TRBV7-4
d_call: TRBD2
clone_size: -
j_call: TRBJ2-7

cdr3_aa: CASSLAPDPWLLTF
cdr3_nt: TGCGCCAGCAGCTTGGCACCGGACCCCTGGCTCCTGACTTTC
v_call: TRBV5-1
d_call: -
clone_size: -
j_call: TRBJ2-6

cdr3_aa: CASSYTSGRAGELFF
cdr3_nt: TGTGCCAGCAGCTACACTAGCGGGAGGGCCGGGGAGCTGTTTTTT
v_call: TRBV7-2
d_call: TRBD2
clone_size: -
j_call: TRBJ2-2

cdr3_aa: CASSQWGLAETGELFF
cdr3_nt: TGTGCCAGCAGCCAGTGGGGACTAGCGGAAACCGGGGAGCTGTTTTTT
v_call: TRBV14
d_call: TRBD2
clone_size: -
j_call: TRBJ2-2

cdr3_aa: CASRATNNQFF
cdr3_nt: TGTGCCAGCAGAGCGACCAACAACCAGTTCTTC
v_call: TRBV2
d_call: -
clone_size: once
j_call: TRBJ2-1

cdr3_aa: CASRAGTGILSYEQYF
cdr3_nt: TGTGCCAGCAGAGCCGGGACAGGGATTTTAAGTTACGAGCAGTACTTC
v_call: TRBV27
d_call: TRBD1
clone_size: -
j_call: TRBJ2-7

cdr3_aa: CASSRETGTSAFPEQYF
cdr3_nt: TGTGCCAGTAGTAGGGAGACCGGGACTAGCGCCTTCCCCGAGCAGTACTTC
v_call: TRBV19
d_call: TRBD2
clone_size: -
j_call: TRBJ2-7

cdr3_aa: CASSLGAGGARQGQPQHF
cdr3_nt: TGTGCCAGCAGTTTAGGGGCAGGGGGCGCGAGGCAAGGTCAGCCCCAGCATTTT
v_call: TRBV27
d_call: TRBD1
clone_size: -
j_call: TRBJ1-5

cdr3_aa: CASSLKVGQGTYEQYF
cdr3_nt: TGTGCCAGCAGCTTAAAAGTGGGGCAGGGTACCTACGAGCAGTACTTC
v_call: TRBV7-9
d_call: -
clone_size: few
j_call: TRBJ2-7

cdr3_aa: CSASRGARETQYF
cdr3_nt: TGCAGTGCTAGTAGGGGGGCCCGGGAGACCCAGTACTTC
v_call: TRBV20-1
d_call: -
clone_size: -
j_call: TRBJ2-5